A single sample gave rise to the 30 T cell receptor beta chains below, sequenced in a study of blood T cell dynamics during melanoma immunotherapy. Stated time point: week 3, after first cycle of checkpoint inhibitor. TCRdb keeps only in-frame clones here, not all; method: immunoSEQ multiplex PCR. Of about 5,600 clones listed, roughly 80% were seen once; the top ten hold approximately 33%. The starting material was blood, obtained from a patient treated with checkpoint blockade. These TCRs come from a human donor with melanoma. Some clones in this sample may be carry-over from other donors' samples.

The CDR3: CASSDLGTGTKRGGHRAQYF. The CDR3 nucleotides read TGTGCCAGCAGTGACCTAGGGACAGGGACTAAACGGGGGGGGCATAGGGCCCAGTACTTC. This chain joins TRBV28 and TRBJ2-5; possibly TRBD1 for D (9 bases). Trimming stripped 5 bases from V and 9 bases from J, with 37 bases between. Germline CDR1 MDHEN, CDR2 SYDVKM. This CDR3 has 20 residues.

The chain combines TRBV15 with TRBJ2-3, with 9 bases that match TRBD2. The CDR3 consists of 15 residues. The ends lost 4 bases at V and 2 bases at J; junction bases unmatched: 4. The V gene's germline CDR1 is LNHNV and CDR2 YYDKDF (reference sequence). CDR3 DNA sequence: TGTGCCACCAGCACCTTAGCGGGAGCCACAGATACGCAGTATTTT. Protein sequence: CATSTLAGATDTQYF.

J is TRBJ2-1 and V is TRBV9; 11 bases fit TRBD1. The V segment lost 4 bases and the J segment 7 bases; nucleotides outside the gene matches: 10. Per the germline V gene, CDR1 is SGDLS and CDR2 is YYNGEE. CDR3 length equals 16 residues. As DNA, the CDR3 is TGTGCCAGCAGCCCAGTATGGGGACAGGGGGGAAATGAGCAGTTCTTC. Its translation is CASSPVWGQGGNEQFF.

This clone was detected a few times. The V and J genes are TRBV5-6 and TRBJ1-1; no clear D. The CDR3 has 12 residues. Germline V gene sequence: CDR1 SGHDT, CDR2 YYEEEE. The germline V and J ends were trimmed by 5 bases and 4 bases, with 9 bases remaining between them. The DNA of the CDR3 is TGTGCCAGCAGGGTAGGGTTCACTGAAGCTTTCTTT. It translates to CASRVGFTEAFF.

The chain has TRBV9 and TRBJ1-3; TRBD1 might be the D (5 bases). V shed 2 bases and J shed 3 bases, with 9 bases lying between them. The CDR3 is 14 amino acids. CDR1 is SGDLS, CDR2 YYNGEE, per germline. DNA for the CDR3: TGTGCCAGCAGCGTGGGGGGTTTTGGAAACACCATATATTTT. Encoded protein: CASSVGGFGNTIYF.

This sequence joins TRBV29-1 and TRBJ2-2; perhaps D is TRBD1 or TRBD2 (5 bases each). The germline gives CDR1 SQVTM, CDR2 ANQGSEA. CDR3 length: 13 amino acids. V lost 3 bases, J lost 10 bases, and 15 bases lay in between. CDR3 DNA: TGCAGCGTTGAGGCGCCGGGGCGCGTGGAGCTGTTTTTT. Its translation: CSVEAPGRVELFF.

The chain uses TRBV27 and TRBJ1-2; D might be TRBD1 (5 bases). The CDR3 sequence is 15 residues long. The germline V and J ends were trimmed by 2 bases and 8 bases, with 18 bases remaining between them. CDR1 and CDR2 (germline): MNHEY, SMNVEV (reference sequence). CDR3 nucleotides: TGTGCCAGCAGTTTAGAGTCATATGGGGCGCAGGGCTACACCTTC. Protein sequence: CASSLESYGAQGYTF.

V is TRBV6-5 and J is TRBJ2-3; TRBD2 aligns across 9 bases. The ends lost 6 bases at V and 6 bases at J; junction bases unmatched: 10. This CDR3 has 15 amino acids. Per germline, CDR1 MNHEY and CDR2 SVGAGI. CDR3 sequence reads: CASSTTAGGPDTQYF. The DNA for the CDR3 is TGTGCCAGCAGCACCACGGCGGGGGGGCCTGATACGCAGTATTTT.

The chain combines TRBV5-5 with TRBJ1-5; a possible D gene is TRBD1 (5 bases). CDR1 is SGHKS, CDR2 YYEKEE, per germline (reference sequence). Deletions cut 2 bases from V and 1 base from J, with 7 bases between. The CDR3 runs to 14 residues. CDR3 DNA: TGTGCCAGCAGCTTCGGGGGAAGCAATCAGCCCCAGCATTTT. Its translation is CASSFGGSNQPQHF.

V and J are TRBV7-3 and TRBJ2-7, with a possible D match to TRBD1 (6 bases). Per germline, CDR1 SGHTA and CDR2 FQGTGA. The CDR3 is 12 residues long. The V end lost 9 bases, the J end lost 5 bases, and 14 bases lay between the germline ends. For the CDR3, the DNA is TGTGCCAGTCGGCAGGGGATCAACGAGCAGTACTTC. This translates into CASRQGINEQYF.

V usage is TRBV4-1 and J usage is TRBJ2-5, with 8 bases matching TRBD1. Germline-derived CDR1 and CDR2 are MGHRA and YSYEKL. The CDR3 runs to 17 residues. V trimming: 4 bases; J trimming: 3 bases; junction bases outside the gene matches: 13. CDR3 residues: CASSRLLARGREETQYF. The CDR3 DNA sequence: TGCGCCAGCAGCCGCCTCTTGGCCAGGGGGCGGGAAGAGACCCAGTACTTC.

The V gene is TRBV2, the J gene TRBJ1-4, with D hard to call. Germline CDR1 is SNHLY and CDR2 is FYNNEI. The V end was cut by 7 bases, the J end by 7 bases, with 13 bases between. The length of the CDR3 is 13 residues. The CDR3, as DNA: TGTGCCAGCAAGGTGACCGACGGTGAAAAACTGTTTTTT. It translates to CASKVTDGEKLFF.

The rearrangement joins TRBV6-5 to TRBJ1-5, with D tentatively TRBD1 (5 bases). CDR1 and CDR2 (germline): MNHEY, SVGAGI. The V and J ends lost 5 bases and 2 bases respectively, with 13 bases between them. This CDR3 contains 15 residues. CDR3: CASSRTPGGNQPQHF. The CDR3 region has the DNA TGTGCCAGCAGTAGGACACCGGGAGGCAATCAGCCCCAGCATTTT.

This clone was detected a few times. The chain joins TRBV6-1 to TRBJ1-1, with TRBD1 matching over 7 bases. Germline values: CDR1 MNHNS, CDR2 SASEGT. There are 15 residues in the CDR3. The ends lost 4 bases at V and 7 bases at J; junction bases unmatched: 12. The CDR3 here is CASSGLTRGRGEAFF. DNA of the CDR3: TGTGCCAGCAGTGGACTGACGAGGGGGCGGGGTGAAGCTTTCTTT.

This clone appeared a few times. The chain is built from TRBV7-2 and TRBJ2-7; D call uncertain. The CDR3 loop spans 13 amino acids. The V and J ends lost 7 bases and 6 bases respectively, with 16 bases between them. CDR1 and CDR2 from the germline V gene are SGHTA and FQGNSA. CDR3 residues: CASTHSVLGEQYF. The CDR3, as DNA: TGTGCCAGCACGCACTCGGTTCTGGGCGAGCAGTACTTC.

The chain joins TRBV19 to TRBJ2-2; 7 bases map to TRBD1. V shed 1 base, J shed 3 bases, and the junction held 5 bases outside the gene matches. The CDR3 consists of 16 residues. Per germline, CDR1 LNHDA and CDR2 SQIVND (reference sequence). CDR3 sequence (DNA): TGTGCCAGTAGTATAGTTTTCAGGGGGTACACCGGGGAGCTGTTTTTT. It translates to CASSIVFRGYTGELFF.

This sequence joins TRBV6-5 and TRBJ1-5; D perhaps matches TRBD1 (5 bases). Trimming took off 0 bases at V and 4 bases at J, with 10 bases between the two ends. The CDR3 sequence is 15 residues long. The germline V gene has CDR1 MNHEY and CDR2 SVGAGI. In DNA form, the CDR3 reads TGTGCCAGCAGTTACTCGGGGGAGTCAAATCAGCCCCAGCATTTT. It specifies CASSYSGESNQPQHF.

The rearrangement joins TRBV14 to TRBJ2-1; TRBD2 matches 10 bases. The CDR3 totals 19 residues. The germline V gene encodes CDR1 SGHDN and CDR2 FVKESK. V gave up 1 base and J gave up 0 bases; unmatched junction bases: 9. The CDR3 nucleotides are TGTGCCAGCAGCCAAGCGGCTAGCGGGGGTACTAGCTCCTACAATGAGCAGTTCTTC. This gives the protein CASSQAASGGTSSYNEQFF. Full variable domain (missing parts from reference TRBV14 and TRBJ2-1): EAGVTQFPSHSVIEKGQTVTLRCDPISGHDNLYWYRRVMGKEIKFLLHFVKESKQDESGMPNNRFLAERTGGTYSTLKVQPAELEDSGVYFCASSQAASGGTSSYNEQFFGPGTRLTVL.

The chain carries TRBV5-4 and TRBJ2-7; 7 bases agree with TRBD2. Unmatched junction bases numbered 10, after V lost 0 bases and J lost 1 base. CDR1 is SGHNT, CDR2 YYREEE, per germline (reference sequence). The CDR3 contains 17 residues. The DNA for the CDR3 is TGTGCCAGCAGCTTGGCGCCGGGACTATCAATATCCTACGAGCAGTACTTC. Its protein is CASSLAPGLSISYEQYF.

In its sample, this clone was seen a few times. This chain connects TRBV5-5 to TRBJ2-7; D may correspond to TRBD1 or TRBD2 (5 bases each). Germline V gene sequence: CDR1 SGHKS, CDR2 YYEKEE (reference sequence). The CDR3 has 14 residues. The V gene lost 4 bases and the J gene lost 4 bases, with 15 bases spanning the gap. CDR3 in amino acids: CASSPGPRGYEQYF. In DNA, the CDR3 is TGTGCCAGCAGCCCGGGACCCCGAGGGTACGAGCAGTACTTC.

The V and J genes are TRBV4-1 and TRBJ2-7; possibly TRBD1 or TRBD2 for D (6 bases each). The CDR3 has 15 residues. CDR1 is MGHRA and CDR2 is YSYEKL in the germline V gene. V lost 4 bases and J 3 bases, leaving 16 bases between the germline ends. The CDR3 DNA is TGCGCCAGCAGCCTCGGGACTGGGGGCGGCTACGAGCAGTACTTC. This sequence encodes CASSLGTGGGYEQYF.

The chain joins TRBV18 to TRBJ2-2; D gene uncertain. Germline values: CDR1 KGHSH, CDR2 LQKENI. Trimming took off 2 bases at V and 0 bases at J, with 4 bases between the two ends. The CDR3 has 14 residues. The CDR3 spells CASSPLANTGELFF. CDR3 bases: TGTGCCAGCTCACCATTAGCGAACACCGGGGAGCTGTTTTTT.

The chain joins TRBV6-5 to TRBJ2-7; perhaps TRBD1 as D (6 bases). Trimming stripped 0 bases from V and 6 bases from J, with 18 bases between. Germline CDR1 MNHEY, CDR2 SVGAGI. This CDR3 is 16 amino acids long. The CDR3 DNA sequence: TGTGCCAGCAGTTACTCTAGGGGGAACGTCCCGGGCGAGCAGTACTTC. This encodes CASSYSRGNVPGEQYF.

The genes are TRBV6-5 and TRBJ1-1, with a tentative D call TRBD1 (6 bases). In germline, CDR1 is MNHEY, CDR2 SVGAGI. CDR3 length equals 15 residues. V lost 3 bases, J lost 5 bases, and 16 bases lay in between. The CDR3 coding sequence is TGTGCCAGCAGTTATGTGGCAGGGGAAGGGACTGAAGCTTTCTTT. It yields the protein CASSYVAGEGTEAFF.

This sequence joins TRBV7-9 and TRBJ2-7; 9 bases line up with TRBD1. CDR1 and CDR2 (germline): SEHNR, FQNEAQ (reference sequence). V lost 5 bases to trimming and J lost 6 bases; unmatched junction nucleotides: 14. The CDR3 totals 16 residues. For the CDR3, the DNA is TGTGCCAGCAGCCCGAGGGCGACAGGGGGTAATCGCGAGCAGTACTTC. This sequence encodes CASSPRATGGNREQYF. Complete variable domain (other parts from reference TRBV7-9 and TRBJ2-7): DTGVSQNPRHKITKRGQNVTFRCDPISEHNRLYWYRQTLGQGPEFLTYFQNEAQLEKSRLLSDRFSAERPKGSFSTLEIQRTEQGDSAMYLCASSPRATGGNREQYFGPGTRLTVT.

The chain carries TRBV7-2 and TRBJ1-2; D remains ambiguous. This CDR3 spans 13 amino acids. Germline values: CDR1 SGHTA, CDR2 FQGNSA. With 5 bases removed from V and 8 bases from J, the gap between germline ends came to 15 bases. The CDR3 spells CASSRTPLGGYTF. CDR3 bases: TGTGCCAGCAGCCGGACCCCCCTGGGAGGCTACACCTTC.

This clone was detected only once. CDR3 in DNA: TGTGCCAGCAGCGTAGTGGCAGGGGGTTACTACGAGCAGTACTTC. Translating it yields CASSVVAGGYYEQYF. The genes are TRBV9 and TRBJ2-7; 7 nucleotides agree with TRBD1. Per the germline V gene, CDR1 is SGDLS and CDR2 is YYNGEE. V was clipped by 0 bases and J by 3 bases; unmatched bases: 6. This CDR3 spans 15 amino acids. The full variable domain, with the rest looked up from reference TRBV9 and TRBJ2-7, is DSGVTQTPKHLITATGQRVTLRCSPRSGDLSVYWYQQSLDQGLQFLIQYYNGEERAKGNILERFSAQQFPDLHSELNLSSLELGDSALYFCASSVVAGGYYEQYFGPGTRLTVT.

The chain uses TRBV19 and TRBJ2-1; D possibly corresponds to TRBD1 (5 bases). V was shortened by 8 bases and J by 4 bases, with 15 bases between the two germline ends. From germline, CDR1 is LNHDA and CDR2 SQIVND (reference sequence). CDR3 length: 14 amino acids. In nucleotides, the CDR3 is TGTGCCAGTTGCGAGGCAGGACAATACAATGAGCAGTTCTTC. Its translation: CASCEAGQYNEQFF.

The chain uses TRBV30 and TRBJ2-5; perhaps TRBD2 as D (6 bases). V was cut by 3 bases and J by 5 bases, with 13 bases left in between. Germline V gives CDR1 GTSNPN, CDR2 SVGIG (reference sequence). The CDR3 has 13 amino acids. The CDR3 region is CAWRSGSGETQYF. The CDR3, as DNA: TGTGCCTGGAGATCAGGGAGCGGGGAGACCCAGTACTTC.

The chain couples TRBV11-2 to TRBJ2-5; D gene ambiguous. V was shortened by 1 base and J by 4 bases, with 19 bases between the two germline ends. The CDR3 length is 17 residues. Germline V gives CDR1 SGHAT, CDR2 FQNNGV. The CDR3 loop reads CASSLVRRPAAAETQYF. CDR3 DNA sequence: TGTGCCAGCAGCTTAGTCCGTCGTCCGGCAGCCGCAGAGACCCAGTACTTC.